A selection of T cell receptor beta chains follows, all from one sample in a study of blood T cell repertoires in COVID-19. The table came from immunoSEQ multiplex PCR; TCRdb's copy has only in-frame clones and leaves some out. The sample contains 200,000 to 250,000 clones, approximately 90% of which appear only once. Sequencing was performed on peripheral blood. All receptors derive from a man younger than 45 with COVID-19, enrolled during active disease. Each CDR3 is given with its conserved first and last residue. The order of the fields is V gene, CDR3 protein.

V gene: TRBV15
CDR3 protein: CATRTGAGNTEAFF

V gene: TRBV6-5
CDR3 protein: CASSSGDSNQPQHF

V gene: TRBV19
CDR3 protein: CASSDTGTGGQPQHF

V gene: TRBV30
CDR3 protein: CAWSPGGYGYTF

V gene: TRBV18
CDR3 protein: CASSPDRGGNQPQHF

V gene: TRBV7-3
CDR3 protein: CASRYQLAGDNEQFF

V gene: TRBV6-5
CDR3 protein: CASSYLGTGVYEQYF

V gene: TRBV10-3
CDR3 protein: CAISITGLANYGYTF

V gene: TRBV11-3
CDR3 protein: CASSPRGTTYNEQFF

V gene: TRBV7-9
CDR3 protein: CASSLEDSENQPQHF

V gene: TRBV5-1
CDR3 protein: CASSLDRGSGNTIYF

V gene: TRBV20-1
CDR3 protein: CSASRDYEQYF

V gene: TRBV9
CDR3 protein: CASSTRDSLGNTEAFF

V gene: TRBV10-3
CDR3 protein: CAISGTRNRAPEQYF

V gene: TRBV9
CDR3 protein: CASSVSLAGGRDEQFF

V gene: TRBV19
CDR3 protein: CASSIDRTAIPGNTIYF

V gene: TRBV2
CDR3 protein: CASTPGHTTDTQYF

V gene: TRBV7-9
CDR3 protein: CASRQNSNTEAFF

V gene: TRBV12-3/TRBV12-4
CDR3 protein: CASSLRGTGELFF

V gene: TRBV14
CDR3 protein: CASSQGLASFVDGYTF

V gene: TRBV7-9
CDR3 protein: CASSFGQGSTEAFF

V gene: TRBV7-2
CDR3 protein: CASSPRSRGGEKLFF

V gene: TRBV24-1
CDR3 protein: CATSDAFAGGSTGGELFF

V gene: TRBV19
CDR3 protein: CASSPGAGTEAFF

V gene: TRBV5-8
CDR3 protein: CASSRGPGTGARSSYEQYF

V gene: TRBV4-2
CDR3 protein: CASSQDLAGAYEQYF

V gene: TRBV19
CDR3 protein: CASRKTDFETYEQYF

V gene: TRBV30
CDR3 protein: CAWSVRTAYGYTF

V gene: TRBV5-1
CDR3 protein: CASSLDSSNQPQHF

V gene: TRBV5-6
CDR3 protein: CASSLGQGTRANEKLFF

V gene: TRBV28
CDR3 protein: CASRFTNTGELFF

V gene: TRBV3-1/TRBV3-2
CDR3 protein: CASSPPTAGPECGQFF

V gene: TRBV5-1
CDR3 protein: CASSLVTGFPYEQYF

V gene: TRBV6-2/TRBV6-3
CDR3 protein: CASSYLDPRDYNSPLHF

V gene: TRBV19
CDR3 protein: CASSSRQGSPDGYTF

V gene: TRBV4-3
CDR3 protein: CASSHSGQGSYEQYF

V gene: TRBV6-6
CDR3 protein: CASSYPVRVGWGYTF

V gene: TRBV6-2/TRBV6-3
CDR3 protein: CASSPDYNQPQHF

V gene: TRBV6-5
CDR3 protein: CASSSRTSENYNEQFF

V gene: TRBV5-1
CDR3 protein: CASRTAQETQYF

V gene: TRBV5-4
CDR3 protein: CASSWDRGINEKLFF

V gene: TRBV18
CDR3 protein: CASSPGQGEAQHF

V gene: TRBV9
CDR3 protein: CASSEGPGTGVYEQYF

V gene: TRBV9
CDR3 protein: CASSVETGGSYGYTF

V gene: TRBV9
CDR3 protein: CASSVGVKGDRGYGYTF

V gene: TRBV7-2
CDR3 protein: CASSYYRGQNSPLHF

V gene: TRBV7-2
CDR3 protein: CASSPHPGGYEQFF

V gene: TRBV19
CDR3 protein: CASSSGAGLEKLFF

V gene: TRBV3-1/TRBV3-2
CDR3 protein: CASSMTANYGYTF

V gene: TRBV6-5
CDR3 protein: CASNQRQTTGELFF

V gene: TRBV7-8
CDR3 protein: CASSLRGGGNTEAFF

V gene: TRBV5-1
CDR3 protein: CASSLEAGRLNEQFF

V gene: TRBV18
CDR3 protein: CASSPPTTGGGYTF

V gene: TRBV19
CDR3 protein: CASSISPGTEAFF

V gene: TRBV3-1/TRBV3-2
CDR3 protein: CASNPSGGYNEQFF